This T cell receptor (beta chain) is drawn from a study of regulatory T cells in long-lasting Graves disease. Regarding the study as a whole: TRBV28, TRBJ1-2 and TRBJ2-5 emerged as the favored segments in persistent disease. Fewer public clonotypes were shared by new patients (around 970) than by persistent patients (about 2,500).

This clonotype was seen many times. The antigen is not known. The ends were cut back, 3 bases at V and 1 base at J, with 6 bases in the middle. The CDR3 covers 13 residues. Germline V gene lookup returns CDR1 ENHRY and CDR2 SYGVKD. HTBI primers from iRepertoire and Arm-PCR of CDR3 regions yielded the TCR beta libraries. TCRdb redid the calling of the multiplex PCR reads with MiXCR, one entry per CDR3 protein. The sample yields about 430,000 distinct CDR3 sequences, 15% seen once. Time point noted: newly diagnosed GD, antithyroid drugs for less than 3 months. From PBMCs, RNA was extracted and then used to make the TCR library. These records were also assigned to another study, of T cells in Graves' hyperthyroidism and ophthalmopathy.

The chain links TRBV10-3 to TRBJ1-1; possible D gene TRBD1, 5 bases. This sample comprised peripheral blood mononuclear cells (PBMCs), obtained at new diagnosis, from a patient treated with antithyroid drugs. The source is a woman aged 40-49 years with Graves disease. This CDR3 reads CAISDRANTEAFF. The DNA of the CDR3 is TGTGCCATCAGTGACAGGGCGAACACTGAAGCTTTCTTT.